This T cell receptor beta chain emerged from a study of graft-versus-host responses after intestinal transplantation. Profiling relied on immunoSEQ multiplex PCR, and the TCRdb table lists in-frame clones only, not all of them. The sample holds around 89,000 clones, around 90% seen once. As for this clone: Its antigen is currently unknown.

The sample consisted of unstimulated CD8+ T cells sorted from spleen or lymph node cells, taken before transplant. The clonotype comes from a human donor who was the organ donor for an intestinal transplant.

CDR3 coding DNA: TGCGCCAGCAGCCAAGGGAGTAGTTCCTACGAGCAGTACTTC. Translation gives CASSQGSSSYEQYF. This chain links TRBV4-1 with TRBJ2-7; no clear D gene. V dropped 1 base and J dropped 1 base, with 8 bases sitting between them. The CDR3 has 14 residues. CDR1 and CDR2 from the germline V gene are MGHRA and YSYEKL.